What follows describes a single T cell receptor beta chain. The antigen is undetermined. This record comes from a study of a mutant IDH1 vaccine in newly diagnosed glioma. Looking at the study overall: Patients were started on vaccination 4-6 weeks after radiotherapy alone, or with temozolomide cycles. Prior therapy was radiotherapy, temozolomide, or both; most received both.

Germline assignment: CDR1 MNHNS and CDR2 SASEGT. Trimming pared 3 bases from V and 4 bases from J, leaving 10 bases between. The length of the CDR3 is 14 residues. Time point given: week 47, end of study. A single vaccine dose contained 300 ug of mutant IDH1 20-mer peptide, and topical imiquimod was used with it. Every donor had a new WHO grade 3 or 4 astrocytoma that was IDH1-mutant, with loss of nuclear ATRX. TCRdb's table, derived via immunoSEQ multiplex PCR, lists solely in-frame clones and lacks some. The sample carries some 87,000 clones, approximately 75% recorded once. Study outcomes and limitations: Evidence of vaccine-induced immune responses was documented in around 93% of patients.

The chain has TRBV6-1 and TRBJ1-5; D gene uncertain. The source is a man aged 40-55 years with glioma. Sequencing was performed on PBMCs, taken from a glioma patient whose treatment included an IDH1 peptide vaccine. The CDR3 DNA follows: TGTGCCAGCAGTGACCCGGGAGGTAATCAGCCCCAGCATTTT. This gives the protein CASSDPGGNQPQHF.